Included here is one TCR beta chain sequence, with context. Its cognate antigen has yet to be identified. Qualities for individual bases were not recorded, and no much larger clone is one base off. The time point label for this specimen denotes: persistent/refractory GD, antithyroid drugs over 5 years with positive TRAb. RNA was extracted from PBMCs in TRIzol for both TCR sequencing and RNA sequencing. The diagnosis of Graves' disease was made according to American Thyroid Association guidelines. Recruitment of patients was carried out at an endocrinology department in Xi'an, China. From each patient, approximately 10 milliliters of peripheral blood was collected into an EDTA anticoagulant tube. Ficoll Paque Plus density gradient separation was used to isolate PBMCs, and no additional T cell sorting was done. RNA quality was checked with an Agilent 2100 Bioanalyzer and agarose gel, and concentration with a NanoDrop 2000.

These data originate in a study of regulatory T cells in long-lasting Graves disease (dated by TCRdb to 2020 to 2022). In terms of the full investigation: To count as having persistent Graves' disease, a patient had to have received antithyroid drug treatment for over 5 years with TSH receptor autoantibodies remaining persistently positive. On average, persistent Graves' disease patients in the clinical cohort had been on antithyroid drugs for eight to twelve years. This study used TCR sequencing and RNA sequencing of peripheral blood to compare persistent Graves' disease patients against newly diagnosed Graves' disease patients. The study was registered as a clinical trial and conducted in China. A total of around 33 samples were covered by TCR sequencing, comprising about 13 persistent and around 20 newly diagnosed Graves' disease patients.

Library method: multiplex PCR. Sequencing took place on an Illumina HiSeq 4000. CDR3 regions were amplified by Arm-PCR with iRepertoire HTBI primers to construct TCR beta libraries. PCR products were gel purified before sequencing. Regarding the original processing steps: Gene usage analysis of CDR3 amino acid clonotypes used the roughly 60 TRBV and about 15 TRBJ segments found across samples. COPE and FqMerger were used to merge filtered high-quality paired reads into contigs. BLAST was used to align contigs to the IMGT TRBV, TRBD and TRBJ reference genes, and CDR3 was defined following IMGT. Clonotypes above 0.1% frequency were classified as highly expanded clones. Shannon entropy served as the measure of repertoire diversity, while the Gini coefficient captured V-J evenness. A clonotype found in more than one individual was treated as public. TCRdb reran the public reads through fastp at Q25 and MiXCR, keeping productive beta chains. Each CDR3 protein appears once, grouped with its most common genes and DNA. TCRdb's processing, not the authors' own work, is the source of the V and J calls. The sample table shows 400,000 to 500,000 distinct CDR3 sequences, and 21% are seen once. The leading ten clones occupy roughly an eighth of the sample.

CDR1 and CDR2 (SGHAT, FQNNGV) derive from the germline V gene. Germline trimming amounts to 6 bases on V and 2 bases on J, with 5 as the count of junction bases outside the gene matches. The CDR3 measures 14 amino acids from cysteine to phenylalanine. Only the CDR3 part of the read is kept: 42 bases, read in frame from the first base. Broad study findings and their caveats: TRBV28, TRBJ1-2 and TRBJ2-5 were preferentially used in persistent disease, while TRBV20-1 and TRBJ2-1 were favored in newly diagnosed disease. As a limitation, the authors acknowledged that the small sample size may reduce accuracy. A larger number of public clonotypes was shared among persistent patients (fewer than 3,000) than among newly diagnosed patients (more than 850). The study examined only peripheral blood because the primary lesion, thyroid tissue, could not be accessed. Only the TCR beta chain was sequenced and analyzed. Persistent Graves' disease patients showed lower TCR Shannon entropy and fewer highly expanded clones than newly diagnosed patients, suggesting clonal expansion.

The chain is assembled from TRBV11-2 and TRBJ2-7, and 9 junctional nucleotides match TRBD1. This specimen was peripheral blood mononuclear cells (PBMCs), taken when the disease was refractory, from a patient treated with antithyroid drugs. The receptor was derived from a female donor with Graves disease. The nucleotide sequence is TGTGCCAGCAGTAGACAGGGGGAGACCTACGAGCAGTACTTC. Its translation reads: CASSRQGETYEQYF.